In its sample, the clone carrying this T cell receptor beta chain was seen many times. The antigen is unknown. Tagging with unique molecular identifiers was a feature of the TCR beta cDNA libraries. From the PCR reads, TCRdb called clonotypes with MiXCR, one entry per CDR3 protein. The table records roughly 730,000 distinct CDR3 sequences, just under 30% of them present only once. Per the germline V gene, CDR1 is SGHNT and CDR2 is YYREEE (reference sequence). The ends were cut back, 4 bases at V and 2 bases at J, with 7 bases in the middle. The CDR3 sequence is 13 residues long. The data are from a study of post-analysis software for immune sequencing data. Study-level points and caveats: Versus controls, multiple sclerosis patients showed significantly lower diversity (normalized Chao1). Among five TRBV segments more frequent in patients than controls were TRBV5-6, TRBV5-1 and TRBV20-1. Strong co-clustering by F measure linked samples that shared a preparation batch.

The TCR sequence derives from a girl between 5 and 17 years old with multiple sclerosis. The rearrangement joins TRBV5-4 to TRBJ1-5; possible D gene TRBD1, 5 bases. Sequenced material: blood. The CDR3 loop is CASSRDGNQPQHF. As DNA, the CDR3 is TGTGCCAGCAGCCGGGACGGCAATCAGCCCCAGCATTTT.